This paragraph covers one TCR beta chain sequence. The antigen remains unidentified. The source of the sample is a study of OX40 agonist ivuxolimab in advanced cancers. About the research overall: A history of anti-PD-1, anti-PD-L1 or anti-CTLA-4 therapy was acceptable, and about 40% had some. Among those treated, three patients had partial responses, one with hepatocellular carcinoma and two with cutaneous melanoma.

The study, taken as a whole, reports: CD4+ and CD8+ T cells in blood underwent clonal expansion by week 6 at 0.1 to 3.0 mg/kg. Determination of antigen specificity was not performed for the expanded peripheral T cells.

TCRdb's table, derived via immunoSEQ multiplex PCR, lists solely in-frame clones and lacks some. Of 70,000 or so clones in the sample, about 83% were seen once. V was shortened by 7 bases and J by 5 bases, with 14 bases between the two germline ends. CDR1 SNHLY and CDR2 FYNNEI come from the germline V gene. There are 13 residues in the CDR3. The chain combines TRBV2 with TRBJ1-1, with D perhaps matching TRBD1 (6 bases). The sequence came from an adult with an advanced solid tumor such as melanoma, head and neck, liver or kidney cancer. The input for sequencing was CD4+ or CD8+ T cells sorted from blood, taken in a trial of the OX40 agonist ivuxolimab. The CDR3 loop is CASTGGGKTEAFF. In nucleotides, the CDR3 is TGTGCCAGCACGGGGGGCGGAAAGACTGAAGCTTTCTTT.